Listed below are T cell receptor beta chains from one sample, sequenced in a study of T cells in Graves' hyperthyroidism and ophthalmopathy. TCRdb itself ran the multiplex PCR reads through MiXCR, one entry per CDR3 protein. Among more than 300,000 distinct CDR3 sequences, about 13% were seen once, and the ten largest hold around 9.2%. What was sequenced was blood. The origin of the receptors is a woman under 30 with Graves' hyperthyroidism. CDR3s include the opening cysteine and the closing phenylalanine or tryptophan. The D gene is left open where the match is weak. Not every row has a clone size; where given, it reads once, few, many or a size class.

CDR3 DNA	CDR3 protein	clone size	V gene	J gene	D gene
TGCGCCAGCAGCTCTCGGGACAGGGTCGCAGATACGCAGTATTTT	CASSSRDRVADTQYF	many	TRBV5-1	TRBJ2-3	TRBD1
TGTGCCAGCTCACCTTGGGACAGCTCCTACAATGAGCAGTTCTTC	CASSPWDSSYNEQFF	many	TRBV18	TRBJ2-1	TRBD1
TGTGCCAGCAGTGAAGCGTGGGGGCGCACTGAAGCTTTCTTT	CASSEAWGRTEAFF	many	TRBV6-1	TRBJ1-1	NA
TGTGCCAGCATGAAAACAAACGAGCAGTACTTC	CASMKTNEQYF	few	TRBV2	TRBJ2-7	NA
TGTGCCAGCAGTTACTCCGACGACAGGGTCCATGGCTACACCTTC	CASSYSDDRVHGYTF	NA	TRBV6-6	TRBJ1-2	TRBD1
TGTGCCAGCTGGACGGGACAGGGGACGGAGACCCAGTACTTC	CASWTGQGTETQYF	many	TRBV2	TRBJ2-5	TRBD1
TGTGCCAGCAGCGCATATAGCGGGAGGGCCAATGAGCAGTTCTTC	CASSAYSGRANEQFF	many	TRBV9	TRBJ2-1	TRBD2
TGTGCCAGCAGGGGGTCCCACGGGGCGAATTCACCCCTCCACTTT	CASRGSHGANSPLHF	many	TRBV12-3/TRBV12-4	TRBJ1-6	NA
TGTGCCAGCAGTTACGGGGTTGTAGGAAATGAGCAGTTCTTC	CASSYGVVGNEQFF	NA	TRBV6-2/TRBV6-3	TRBJ2-1	NA
TGTGCCAGCAGTTCCCCTTTGGGGAATGAGCAGTTCTTC	CASSSPLGNEQFF	many	TRBV27	TRBJ2-1	NA
TGTGCCACCAGTGATACCGGGACTAGCGGGGTCTACGAGCAGTACTTC	CATSDTGTSGVYEQYF	few	TRBV24-1	TRBJ2-7	TRBD2
TGTGCCAGCAGCTCACCGGGACAGGGGGCTGAAGCTTTCTTT	CASSSPGQGAEAFF	NA	TRBV6-1	TRBJ1-1	TRBD1
TGTGCCAGCAGCTTGGGACAGCTTTACAATGAGCAGTTCTTC	CASSLGQLYNEQFF	many	TRBV7-3	TRBJ2-1	TRBD1
TGTGCCAGCAGCTTCGGGACACTCAACACTGAAGCTTTCTTT	CASSFGTLNTEAFF	NA	TRBV7-8	TRBJ1-1	NA
TGTGCCAGCAGACAGCTCCGGTGGCCGGGGAGCTATGGCTACACCTTC	CASRQLRWPGSYGYTF	many	TRBV5-7	TRBJ1-2	NA
TGTGCCAGCAGCCCCGGTCTCCTCCGGAATGAGCAGTTCTTC	CASSPGLLRNEQFF	many	TRBV6-1	TRBJ2-1	NA
TGTGCCAGCAGTATTAGACAGGCAAACTCACCCCTCCACTTT	CASSIRQANSPLHF	few	TRBV27	TRBJ1-6	NA
TGTGCCAGCAGGATCGGGGACAGATTGAACACTGAAGCTTTCTTT	CASRIGDRLNTEAFF	many	TRBV12-3/TRBV12-4	TRBJ1-1	TRBD1
TGTGCCATCCGAAGCCTCGGGAACTCCTACGAGCAGTACTTC	CAIRSLGNSYEQYF	many	TRBV10-3	TRBJ2-7	NA
TGTGCCAGCAGCCCTCGATTAAGAACGGGAGGACTAACCTACGAGCAGTACTTC	CASSPRLRTGGLTYEQYF	many	TRBV28	TRBJ2-7	TRBD2
TGTGCCAGCAGATTTTCCACGGAGGGGGCGACTAGGAATGAGCAGTTCTTC	CASRFSTEGATRNEQFF	many	TRBV2	TRBJ2-1	NA
TGTGCCTGGAGTTCAGGACAGTACTCAGATACGCAGTATTTT	CAWSSGQYSDTQYF	many	TRBV30	TRBJ2-3	NA
TGTGCCAGCAAGCGGGGGAATCTCTACAATGAGCAGTTCTTC	CASKRGNLYNEQFF	many	TRBV12-3/TRBV12-4	TRBJ2-1	TRBD2
TGTGCCAGCAGTTACTGGGGGTTGGGCACTGAAGCTTTCTTT	CASSYWGLGTEAFF	many	TRBV6-5	TRBJ1-1	NA
TGTGCCATCTCACGGGGGGGCAATCAGCCCCAGCATTTT	CAISRGGNQPQHF	once	TRBV5-5	TRBJ1-5	NA
TGCAGCGTTGCCCGCACCCTCGGGACAGAAGCTTTCTTT	CSVARTLGTEAFF	many	TRBV29-1	TRBJ1-1	NA
TGTGCCAGCTCACCCTGGGGACAGAAGCAGGAGACCCAGTACTTC	CASSPWGQKQETQYF	many	TRBV18	TRBJ2-5	TRBD1
TGTGCCAGCAGCCCTACAGGGCTCGACACCGGGGAGCTGTTTTTT	CASSPTGLDTGELFF	NA	TRBV3-1	TRBJ2-2	NA
TGTGCCAGCAGCTTCGATCACTCCTACGAGCAGTACTTC	CASSFDHSYEQYF	many	TRBV11-3	TRBJ2-7	NA
TGTGCCAGCAAGGACAGCTGGGGCGAGCAGTACTTC	CASKDSWGEQYF	many	TRBV6-1	TRBJ2-7	NA
TGTGCCAGCAGTCCCGGGACATTAGGGCACATTCAGTACTTC	CASSPGTLGHIQYF	few	TRBV12-3/TRBV12-4	TRBJ2-4	NA